This paragraph reports one T cell receptor (beta chain). Clones were read by immunoSEQ multiplex PCR, and TCRdb kept only the in-frame ones, dropping some. The table includes 9,500 to 15,000 clones, about 69% detected once. The germline gives CDR1 SGHAT, CDR2 FQNNGV. Trimming took 4 bases from V and 0 from J, leaving 13 bases between them. CDR3 length equals 16 residues. These data originate in a study of T cells after somatic rescue of genetic block. Sequencing was performed on peripheral blood mononuclear cells (PBMCs). The chain recombines TRBV11-2 with TRBJ2-4; unclear D gene. The source is a boy aged 5-17 years. CDR3 region: CASSYRHSLAKNIQYF. Here the CDR3 DNA reads TGTGCCAGCAGCTACCGACATTCGCTAGCCAAAAACATTCAGTACTTC.